This record concerns one T cell receptor beta chain sequence. One end of the junction varies from germline; a read error may be responsible. Clones were read by immunoSEQ multiplex PCR, and TCRdb kept only the in-frame ones, dropping some. The sample includes almost 45,000 clones, 70% to 90% seen only once; the top ten take around 19%. Blood samples were obtained at baseline, cycle 4 day 1, and cycle 7 day 1. The CDR3 contains 13 residues. Germline V gene data show CDR1 as MNHEY and CDR2 as SVGAGI. This sample stems from a study of OX40 agonist ivuxolimab in advanced cancers. Study details: All patients had ivuxolimab intravenously every 2 weeks at 0.01 to 10 mg/kg.

Specimen: CD4+ or CD8+ T cells sorted from blood, collected in a trial of the OX40 agonist ivuxolimab. This TCR was recovered from an adult with an advanced solid tumor such as melanoma, head and neck, liver or kidney cancer. The rearrangement links TRBV6-5 to TRBJ2-4, with unresolved D. CDR3 bases: TGTGCCAGCAGTTACTCTTTACAAAACATTAAGTACTTC. Protein sequence: CASSYSLQNIKYF.